This T cell receptor (beta chain) is from a study of beta chain features in type 1 diabetes. Whole-study context: Sorted cells from all samples, numbering 95 million to 140 million, were examined.

Expressed TCRB transcripts were sequenced after all isolated RNA was converted to cDNA. Generated by immunoSEQ multiplex PCR, the TCRdb table keeps only in-frame clones and is missing some. Among about 160,000 clones listed, roughly 65% were seen once. Trimming left V 6 bases short and J 5 bases short, with 9 bases between. Germline V lookup: CDR1 SQVTM, CDR2 ANQGSEA. This CDR3 is built from 11 residues. Points from the study as a whole: All four CD4+ subsets of Type 1 diabetes patients contained TCRB CDR3s that were moderately but significantly shorter.

This clone showed up just a few times. Its antigen is currently unknown. Sequencing was performed on naive CD4+ T cells from blood. The sequence derives from a man aged 30 to 45 with type 1 diabetes. V is TRBV29-1 and J is TRBJ2-3, with D possibly being TRBD2 (5 bases). This CDR3 reads CSVNTRDTQYF. CDR3 nucleotides: TGCAGCGTGAACACTAGAGATACGCAGTATTTT.